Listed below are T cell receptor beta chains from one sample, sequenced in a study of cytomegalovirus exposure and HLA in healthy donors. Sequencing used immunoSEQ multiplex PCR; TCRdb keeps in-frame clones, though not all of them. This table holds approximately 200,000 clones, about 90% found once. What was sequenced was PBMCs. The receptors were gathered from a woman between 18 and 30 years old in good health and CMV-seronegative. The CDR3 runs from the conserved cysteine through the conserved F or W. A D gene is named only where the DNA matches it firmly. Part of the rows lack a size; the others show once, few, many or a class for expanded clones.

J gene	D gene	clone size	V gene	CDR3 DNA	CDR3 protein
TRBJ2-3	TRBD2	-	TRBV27	TGTGCCAGCAGTTTATCCCCGGGAGGGAATACGCAGTATTTT	CASSLSPGGNTQYF
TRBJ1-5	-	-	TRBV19	TGTGCCAGTAGCCAGGACAGCCATCAGCCCCAGCATTTT	CASSQDSHQPQHF
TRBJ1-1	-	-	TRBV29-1	TGCAGCGTCGGAGGACAGTGGGACACTGAAGCTTTCTTT	CSVGGQWDTEAFF
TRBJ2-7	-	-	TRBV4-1	TGCGCCAGCAGCCAGGTGGGCGCCTACGAGCAGTACTTC	CASSQVGAYEQYF
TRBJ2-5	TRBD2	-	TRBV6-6	TGTGCCAGCGGAAAGCGGGAGGAGGCGGAGACCCAGTACTTC	CASGKREEAETQYF
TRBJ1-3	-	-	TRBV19	TGTGCCAGTAAAGCAGGGAGGGATTTCTCTGGAAACACCATATATTTT	CASKAGRDFSGNTIYF
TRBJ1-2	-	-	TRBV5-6	TGTGCCAGCAGCTTGGGCGGAACATCATCGGGCTACACCTTC	CASSLGGTSSGYTF
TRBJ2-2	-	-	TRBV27	TGTGCCAGCAGCTCCGCGAACACCGGGGAGCTGTTTTTT	CASSSANTGELFF
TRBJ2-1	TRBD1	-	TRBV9	TGTGCCAGCAGCCCGCAGACAGGGGGGGATGAGCAGTTCTTC	CASSPQTGGDEQFF
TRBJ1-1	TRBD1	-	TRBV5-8	TGTGCCAGCAGCTTTACCGGACAGGTGAACACTGAAGCTTTCTTT	CASSFTGQVNTEAFF
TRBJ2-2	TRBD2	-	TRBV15	TGTGCCACCAGTCCCTCCCCGGGAGGCTCGAACACCGGGGAGCTGTTTTTT	CATSPSPGGSNTGELFF
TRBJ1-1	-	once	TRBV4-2	TGTGCCAGCAGCCAAGATCCAGGGCGAACTGAAGCTTTCTTT	CASSQDPGRTEAFF
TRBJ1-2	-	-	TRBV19	TGTGCCAGTAGTCTCCAGATTACAGGGAACTATGGCTACACCTTC	CASSLQITGNYGYTF
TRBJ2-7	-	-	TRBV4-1	TGCGCCAGCAGCCCAGCGGGTACCTCCTACGAGCAGTACTTC	CASSPAGTSYEQYF
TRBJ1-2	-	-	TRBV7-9	TGTGCCAGCAGCTTGGCCTCCCATGAAAACTATGGCTACACCTTC	CASSLASHENYGYTF
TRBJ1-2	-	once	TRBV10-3	TGTGCCATCAGTGATAAATTCGGGGGCTACACCTTC	CAISDKFGGYTF
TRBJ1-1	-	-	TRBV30	TGTGCCTGGAGTCCCGACAGGAACACTGAAGCTTTCTTT	CAWSPDRNTEAFF
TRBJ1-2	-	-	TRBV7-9	TGTGCCAGCAGTTTTCGTCAGGGTGTTTATGGCTACACCTTC	CASSFRQGVYGYTF
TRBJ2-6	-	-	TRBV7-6	TGTGCCAGCAGCGGGGCTGCCGCTGGGGCCAACGTCCTGACTTTC	CASSGAAAGANVLTF
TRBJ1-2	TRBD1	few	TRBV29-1	TGCAGCGTCCGACAGGGGAATGGCTACACCTTC	CSVRQGNGYTF
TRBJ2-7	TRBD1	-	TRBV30	TGTGCCTGGAAGCCTCAGGGGGCGGCCTACGAGCAGTACTTC	CAWKPQGAAYEQYF
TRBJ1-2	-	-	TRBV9	TGTGCCAGCAGCGCCCTTGAGAGGGCTAACTATGGCTACACCTTC	CASSALERANYGYTF
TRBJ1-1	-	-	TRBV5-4	TGTGCCAGCAGCTGGGGGGGGGCAGGGCCTGAAGCTTTCTTT	CASSWGGAGPEAFF
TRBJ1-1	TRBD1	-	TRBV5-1	TGCGCCAGCAGCTTGGGCCAGGGGGCGCGAACTGAAGCTTTCTTT	CASSLGQGARTEAFF
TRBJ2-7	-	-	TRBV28	TGTGCCAGCAGTTTTTTAGGGGTGACAATCTCAGAGCAGTACTTC	CASSFLGVTISEQYF
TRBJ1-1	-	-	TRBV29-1	TGCAGCGTTAGCGTAGTAGGACACGGCGTAGCGAACACTGAAGCTTTCTTT	CSVSVVGHGVANTEAFF
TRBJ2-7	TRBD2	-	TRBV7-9	TGTGCCAGCAGCGTGAGCGGGACGAGGACCTACGAGCAGTACTTC	CASSVSGTRTYEQYF
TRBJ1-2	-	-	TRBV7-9	TGTGCCAGCACCCTTAGGAACGGAGGATATGGCTACACCTTC	CASTLRNGGYGYTF
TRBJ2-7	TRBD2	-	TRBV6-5	TGTGCCAGCAGTTATTTTTCGGGGACTAGCTCCTACGAGCAGTACTTC	CASSYFSGTSSYEQYF
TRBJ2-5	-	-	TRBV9	TGTGCCAGCAGCGTAGGTGGCGGGACCACTTCAACCCAGTACTTC	CASSVGGGTTSTQYF
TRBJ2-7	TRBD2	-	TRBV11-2	TGTGCCAGCACCGCAACCACTAGCGGGAGTCACTACGAGCAGTACTTC	CASTATTSGSHYEQYF
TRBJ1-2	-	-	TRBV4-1	TGCGCCAGCAGCCAAGTGCAGGGTGGGGACTATGGCTACACCTTC	CASSQVQGGDYGYTF
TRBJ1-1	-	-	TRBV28	TGTGCCAGCAGTTTATTTAGGGGATGGGGTCCGAACACTGAAGCTTTCTTT	CASSLFRGWGPNTEAFF
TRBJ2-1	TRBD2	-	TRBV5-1	TGCGCCAGCAGCTTGGCCTTTAGCGGGAGATACAATGAGCAGTTCTTC	CASSLAFSGRYNEQFF
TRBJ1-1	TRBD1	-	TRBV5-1	TGCGCCAGCAGCCAGCGATGGGACAGGGGGCTTGGTGAAGCTTTCTTT	CASSQRWDRGLGEAFF
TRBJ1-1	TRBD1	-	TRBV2	TGTGCCAGCAGTGACGTGGGACAGTACCTTGAAGCTTTCTTT	CASSDVGQYLEAFF
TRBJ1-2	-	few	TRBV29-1	TGCAGCGCCGACCAGGGGATCGGGCTCTATGGCTACACCTTC	CSADQGIGLYGYTF
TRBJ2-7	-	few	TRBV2	TGTGCCAGCAACGCGGGGTACGAGCAGTACTTC	CASNAGYEQYF
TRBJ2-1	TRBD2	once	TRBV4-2	TGTGCCAGCAGCTCCAGCGGGAGGCCGACCTACAATGAGCAGTTCTTC	CASSSSGRPTYNEQFF
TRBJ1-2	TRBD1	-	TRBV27	TGTGCCAGCAGTTCCAAGGGGACAGCTTATGGCTACACCTTC	CASSSKGTAYGYTF
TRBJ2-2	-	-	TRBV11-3	TGTGCCAGCAGCTTAGATTGGGCTACCGGGGAGCTGTTTTTT	CASSLDWATGELFF
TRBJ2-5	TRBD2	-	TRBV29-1	TGCAGCGCGGAACTGGACGTTAGCGGGACCGTCCAAGAGACCCAGTACTTC	CSAELDVSGTVQETQYF
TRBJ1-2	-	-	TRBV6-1	TGTGCCAGCAGTGGGTTGCTAGCCCTACGTGGCTACACCTTC	CASSGLLALRGYTF
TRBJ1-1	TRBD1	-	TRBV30	TGTGCCTGGAGGCTTCCTGTTGGCAGGGGGAACGCTGAAGCTTTCTTT	CAWRLPVGRGNAEAFF
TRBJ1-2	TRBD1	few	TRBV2	TGTGCCAGCACGAGTACGGGACAGGGAGACGGCTACACCTTC	CASTSTGQGDGYTF
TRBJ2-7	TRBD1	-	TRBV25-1	TGTGCCAGCACTGGGACAGCGTTCTACGAGCAGTACTTC	CASTGTAFYEQYF
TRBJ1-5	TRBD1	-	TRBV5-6	TGTGCCAGCAGCTTGGACAGGGGGAATCAGCCCCAGCATTTT	CASSLDRGNQPQHF
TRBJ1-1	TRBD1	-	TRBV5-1	TGCGCCAGTAACAGGGGGAACACTGAAGCTTTCTTT	CASNRGNTEAFF
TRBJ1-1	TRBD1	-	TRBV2	TGTGCCAGCAGCCTCCAGGGGGCGAACACTGAAGCTTTCTTT	CASSLQGANTEAFF
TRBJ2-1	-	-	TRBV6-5	TGTGCCAGCAGTTACTTCCTGGGCGGGAATGAGCAGTTCTTC	CASSYFLGGNEQFF
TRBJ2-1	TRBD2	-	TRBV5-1	TGCGCCAGCAGCTTGGGACTAGCGGACTCAGGGTTCTTC	CASSLGLADSGFF
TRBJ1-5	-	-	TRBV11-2	TGTGCCAGCAGCTCAACCCACGGGGGGGTCAACAATCAGCCCCAGCATTTT	CASSSTHGGVNNQPQHF
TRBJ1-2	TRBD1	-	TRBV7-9	TGTGCCAGCAGCCCGACAGGGGGGGACGGCTACACCTTC	CASSPTGGDGYTF
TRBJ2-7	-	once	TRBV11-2	TGTGCCAGCAGCTTAGGCCCCCGATACTACTACGAGCAGTACTTC	CASSLGPRYYYEQYF